The rows below give T cell receptor beta chains drawn from one sample of a study of blood T cell repertoires in COVID-19. Produced via immunoSEQ multiplex PCR; TCRdb's table is partial and in-frame only. The data hold some 140,000 clones, with approximately 85% observed a single time. The sequencing sample was made of peripheral blood. The receptors originated from a man in his 60s with COVID-19, enrolled during active disease. CDR3s include the opening cysteine and the closing phenylalanine or tryptophan. A D gene is named only where the DNA matches it firmly. Clone sizes are given selectively: once, few, many, or a class where the clone is expanded.

d_call j_call clone_size v_call cdr3_aa cdr3_nt
NA TRBJ1-5 NA TRBV19 CASSIVWEYDQPQHF TGTGCCAGTAGTATCGTCTGGGAGTACGATCAGCCCCAGCATTTT
NA TRBJ2-5 NA TRBV7-3 CASSSQGHQETQYF TGTGCCAGCAGCTCGCAGGGTCACCAAGAGACCCAGTACTTC
TRBD2 TRBJ2-1 NA TRBV2 CASVGLAGMNEQFF TGTGCCAGCGTGGGACTAGCGGGTATGAATGAGCAGTTCTTC
NA TRBJ2-3 few TRBV9 CASSGSQKNTQYF TGTGCCAGCAGCGGGTCTCAGAAGAATACGCAGTATTTT
NA TRBJ1-1 few TRBV7-8 CASSLSPVNTEAFF TGTGCCAGCAGCTTATCTCCGGTGAACACTGAAGCTTTCTTT
NA TRBJ2-7 few TRBV11-3 CASSFLLDSYEQYF TGTGCCAGCAGCTTTCTCCTAGACAGCTACGAGCAGTACTTC
NA TRBJ1-1 NA TRBV3-1/TRBV3-2 CASSPRVGRVTEAFF TGTGCCAGCAGCCCCCGGGTCGGGAGGGTCACTGAAGCTTTCTTT
NA TRBJ2-2 NA TRBV27 CASSFPREDYTGELFF TGTGCCAGCAGTTTCCCGAGAGAGGATTACACCGGGGAGCTGTTTTTT
TRBD1 TRBJ1-6 NA TRBV7-2 CASSLATGVNSPLHF TGTGCCAGCAGCTTAGCGACAGGGGTCAATTCACCCCTCCACTTT
NA TRBJ2-5 NA TRBV7-2 CASSLGQQETQYF TGTGCCAGCAGCTTAGGGCAGCAAGAGACCCAGTACTTC
NA TRBJ2-7 once TRBV7-2 CASSSTGQTVEQYF TGTGCCAGCAGCTCCACCGGACAGACGGTCGAGCAGTACTTC
TRBD2 TRBJ2-3 NA TRBV5-1 CASSSSGGKGDTQYF TGCGCCAGCAGCTCCAGCGGGGGGAAGGGAGATACGCAGTATTTT
NA TRBJ2-7 NA TRBV10-2 CASSEFGDYEQYF TGCGCCAGCAGTGAGTTCGGGGACTACGAGCAGTACTTC
NA TRBJ2-2 once TRBV7-2 CASSLGSQLNTGELFF TGTGCCAGCAGCTTAGGATCCCAGTTGAACACCGGGGAGCTGTTTTTT
TRBD2 TRBJ2-1 few TRBV24-1 CATSDWTSGTYNEQFF TGTGCCACCAGTGACTGGACTAGCGGCACCTACAATGAGCAGTTCTTC
TRBD1 TRBJ1-2 NA TRBV6-1 CASSERGQGARVGGYTF TGTGCCAGCAGTGAAAGAGGACAGGGGGCTAGAGTTGGTGGCTACACCTTC
NA TRBJ1-5 NA TRBV7-2 CASSLARAGNQPQHF TGTGCCAGCAGCTTAGCCAGGGCTGGGAATCAGCCCCAGCATTTT
TRBD1 TRBJ1-6 few TRBV6-5 CASSYNRGHNSPLHF TGTGCCAGCAGTTATAACAGGGGACATAATTCACCCCTCCACTTT
NA TRBJ1-1 NA TRBV7-2 CASSFRTERGTEAFF TGTGCCAGCAGCTTCCGGACAGAACGGGGTACTGAAGCTTTCTTT
TRBD1 TRBJ1-2 NA TRBV18 CASSPASGTGPYGYTF TGTGCCAGCTCACCAGCATCCGGGACAGGACCCTATGGCTACACCTTC
TRBD1 TRBJ1-5 NA TRBV25-1 CASSEPGQGAQPQHF TGTGCCAGCAGTGAACCCGGACAGGGAGCTCAGCCCCAGCATTTT
TRBD1 TRBJ1-2 NA TRBV29-1 CSVAEQGRYGYTF TGCAGCGTTGCAGAACAGGGGAGGTATGGCTACACCTTC
TRBD1 TRBJ1-2 NA TRBV6-5 CASVDWGQGVNGYTF TGTGCCAGCGTTGACTGGGGACAGGGGGTGAATGGCTACACCTTC
TRBD1 TRBJ2-2 NA TRBV10-2 CASNPQGVGTGELFF TGCGCCAGCAATCCACAGGGGGTGGGGACCGGGGAGCTGTTTTTT
NA TRBJ2-5 NA TRBV18 CASSPGRVQETQYF TGTGCCAGCTCACCAGGGCGGGTCCAAGAGACCCAGTACTTC
NA TRBJ1-2 NA TRBV25-1 CASSARESYGYTF TGTGCCAGCAGTGCACGGGAGAGTTATGGCTACACCTTC
TRBD1 TRBJ2-7 NA TRBV9 CASSVETRGRGEQYF TGTGCCAGCAGCGTAGAGACCAGGGGGAGAGGGGAGCAGTACTTC
NA TRBJ2-7 NA TRBV5-4 CASRSGRDGVYEQYF TGTGCCAGCAGGTCTGGCAGGGATGGGGTCTACGAGCAGTACTTC
NA TRBJ2-7 few TRBV6-5 CASSYHSRSSYEQYF TGTGCCAGCAGTTACCACTCCCGGAGCTCCTACGAGCAGTACTTC
NA TRBJ1-1 NA TRBV11-3 CASKGAGGTEAFF TGTGCCAGCAAGGGTGCGGGGGGCACTGAAGCTTTCTTT
NA TRBJ2-5 NA TRBV30 CAWSPLVGEATQYF TGTGCCTGGAGTCCCCTCGTGGGAGAGGCGACCCAGTACTTC
NA TRBJ1-2 NA TRBV28 CASTLAGAQGTDYGYTF TGTGCCAGCACCTTGGCAGGGGCACAAGGGACGGACTATGGCTACACCTTC
NA TRBJ1-3 once TRBV5-5 CASSWSGKLPSGNTIYF TGTGCCAGCAGCTGGAGCGGAAAGCTCCCCTCTGGAAACACCATATATTTT
TRBD1 TRBJ2-1 NA TRBV19 CASSIIGLTGVSHQFF TGTGCCAGTAGTATAATTGGGTTGACAGGGGTTTCTCATCAGTTCTTC
TRBD1 TRBJ2-7 NA TRBV18 CASSPWDSKQYEQYF TGTGCCAGCTCGCCTTGGGACAGCAAACAATACGAGCAGTACTTC
NA TRBJ2-3 NA TRBV6-5 CASSKPGGGTDTQYF TGTGCCAGCAGTAAACCAGGCGGGGGCACAGATACGCAGTATTTT
NA TRBJ2-2 NA TRBV5-6 CASSFTGTNTGELFF TGTGCCAGCAGCTTTACCGGGACGAACACCGGGGAGCTGTTTTTT
NA TRBJ1-1 NA TRBV10-1 CASKEMNTEAFF TGCGCCAGCAAGGAGATGAACACTGAAGCTTTCTTT
NA TRBJ1-2 NA TRBV7-3 CASSFSPTQDYTF TGTGCCAGCAGCTTTTCCCCGACCCAGGACTACACCTTC
NA TRBJ1-1 few TRBV10-3 CAIREQGPAFF TGTGCCATCAGGGAACAGGGCCCGGCTTTCTTT
NA TRBJ2-4 NA TRBV10-3 CAISEPGLGDIQYF TGTGCCATCAGTGAGCCCGGCCTCGGGGACATTCAGTACTTC
NA TRBJ1-2 once TRBV2 CASSRTDVYGYTF TGTGCCAGCAGTCGGACAGACGTCTATGGCTACACCTTC
TRBD1 TRBJ1-1 NA TRBV3-1/TRBV3-2 CASSPGTGSLGTEAFF TGTGCCAGCAGCCCTGGGACAGGTTCCCTGGGTACTGAAGCTTTCTTT
TRBD2 TRBJ2-1 NA TRBV30 CAWGEGLAGRGFF TGTGCCTGGGGGGAGGGACTAGCGGGTCGTGGGTTCTTC
TRBD1 TRBJ1-1 NA TRBV30 CASRDREDTEAFF TGTGCCTCTCGGGACAGGGAGGACACTGAAGCTTTCTTT
TRBD2 TRBJ2-7 NA TRBV6-5 CASGGLGSYEQYF TGTGCCAGCGGGGGACTAGGTTCCTACGAGCAGTACTTC
NA TRBJ1-5 once TRBV21-1 CASLDRDRGRWGSNQPQHF TGTGCCAGCCTTGATCGGGACAGGGGGCGTTGGGGTAGCAATCAGCCCCAGCATTTT
TRBD1 TRBJ2-5 NA TRBV7-6 CASSLGGQGKWETQYF TGTGCCAGCAGCTTAGGGGGACAGGGAAAGTGGGAGACCCAGTACTTC
NA TRBJ2-6 NA TRBV29-1 CSVTRDSGANVLTF TGCAGCGTTACGCGGGACTCTGGGGCCAACGTCCTGACTTTC